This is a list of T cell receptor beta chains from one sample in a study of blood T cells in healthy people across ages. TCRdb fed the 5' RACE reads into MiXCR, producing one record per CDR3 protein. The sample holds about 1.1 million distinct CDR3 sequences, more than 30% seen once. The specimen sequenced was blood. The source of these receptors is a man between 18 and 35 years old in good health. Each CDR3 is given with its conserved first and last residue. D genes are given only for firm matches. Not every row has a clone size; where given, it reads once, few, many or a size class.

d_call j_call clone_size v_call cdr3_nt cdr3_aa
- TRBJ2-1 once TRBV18 TGTGCCAGCTCACCACCGATCTCCGACAATGAGCAGTTCTTC CASSPPISDNEQFF
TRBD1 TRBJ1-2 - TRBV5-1 TGCGCCAGCAGCCCGGACAGGGGCAACTACTATGGCTACACCTTC CASSPDRGNYYGYTF
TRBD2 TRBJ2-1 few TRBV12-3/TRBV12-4 TGTGCCAGCAGTCTCGTGAGCGGGGGGCCCCACAATGAGCAGTTCTTC CASSLVSGGPHNEQFF
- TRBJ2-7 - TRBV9 TGTGCCAGCAGCGTAGAGGGCAGATCCTACGAGCAGTACTTC CASSVEGRSYEQYF
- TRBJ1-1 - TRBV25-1 TGTGCCAGCAGTGCATCTGGGACACCGAACACTGAAGCTTTCTTT CASSASGTPNTEAFF
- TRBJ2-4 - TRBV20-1 TGCAGTGCTCAGGACAGTCTTACCAAAAACATTCAGTACTTC CSAQDSLTKNIQYF
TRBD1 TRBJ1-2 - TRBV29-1 TGCAGCGTTGGGGCCGTGGGTTGGTATAAGGGACAGGGAGACTATGGCTACACCTTC CSVGAVGWYKGQGDYGYTF
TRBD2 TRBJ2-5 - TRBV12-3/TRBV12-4 TGTGCCAGCAGTTTACGTATTAGCGGGGGGCAAGAGACCCAGTACTTC CASSLRISGGQETQYF
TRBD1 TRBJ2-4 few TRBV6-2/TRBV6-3 TGTGCCAGCAGTTCGGACAGGGGGGCCAAAAACATTCAGTACTTC CASSSDRGAKNIQYF
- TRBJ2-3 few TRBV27 TGTGCCAGCAGTTGGCTTCCTAGCACAGATACGCAGTATTTT CASSWLPSTDTQYF
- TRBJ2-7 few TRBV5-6 TGTGCCAGCGAGGGCGGAGGGCGAGGCATCTACGAGCAGTACTTC CASEGGGRGIYEQYF
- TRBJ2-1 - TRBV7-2 TGTGTCAGCAGCTTAGAAGCCGGCGGAGGCAGGTATGAGCAGTTCTTC CVSSLEAGGGRYEQFF
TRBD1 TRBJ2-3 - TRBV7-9 TGTGCCAGCACCCCCATAGACTTCAACGACTTACGGACAGGGTCGAGGTCAGCAGATACGCAGTATTTT CASTPIDFNDLRTGSRSADTQYF
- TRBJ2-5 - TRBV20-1 TGTTCCAATGGACTCCTTACCTACAAAGAGCAGTACTTC CSNGLLTYKEQYF
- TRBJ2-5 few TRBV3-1 TGTGCCAGCAGCCAAGTGGGGTTTCAAGAGACCCAGTACTTC CASSQVGFQETQYF
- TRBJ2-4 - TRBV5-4 TGTGCCAGCAGCTTGGATATGCGGGGAAAAAACATTCAGTACTTC CASSLDMRGKNIQYF
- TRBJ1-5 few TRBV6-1 TGTGCCAGCAGTGGCAGGGCATCGGGCAATCAGCCCCAGCATTTT CASSGRASGNQPQHF
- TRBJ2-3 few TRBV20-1 TGCAGTGCTCCGAAAGGCCCAGCCACAGATACGCAGTATTTT CSAPKGPATDTQYF